Below are 14 T cell receptor beta chains sequenced from a single sample in a study of human T cells and chemical hapten exposure. TCRdb reprocessed the RACE reads via MiXCR and lists one record per CDR3 protein. Counted here are roughly 49,000 distinct CDR3 sequences, approximately 4.5% occurring once; the ten biggest clones make up roughly 1.6%. Time point meaning: healthy volunteer bleed at 2 weeks. It was from unfractionated whole blood that total RNA was extracted. Sequenced input: whole blood. The source is a female donor in good health. Some clones in this sample may be carry-over from other donors' samples.

In this sample, this clonotype turned up a few times. The J gene is TRBJ1-1, the V gene TRBV20-1; D is possibly TRBD1 (6 bases). Germline loops: CDR1 DFQATT, CDR2 SNEGSKA (reference sequence). V dropped 4 bases and J dropped 0 bases, with 12 bases sitting between them. This CDR3 is 14 amino acids long. The CDR3 coding sequence is TGCAGTGCTAAGAACAGGGACATGAACACTGAAGCTTTCTTT. This encodes CSAKNRDMNTEAFF.

Worth noting for this clonotype: A much larger clone differs from this one at a single base, so this may be a read error. The rearrangement links TRBV20-1 to TRBJ2-3, with 14 nucleotides matching TRBD2. Losses at the gene ends were 5 bases for V and 4 bases for J; bases not matched to a gene: 5. CDR3 length: 15 amino acids. Germline V lookup: CDR1 DFQATT, CDR2 SNEGSKA (reference sequence). The CDR3 spells CSASRTSGGSDTQYF. CDR3 DNA sequence: TGCAGTGCTTCAAGGACTAGCGGGGGGTCAGATACGCAGTATTTT.

This chain joins TRBV7-8 and TRBJ2-1, with D possibly matching TRBD1 (6 bases). This CDR3 comprises 15 residues. V gave up 5 bases and J gave up 5 bases, with 16 bases separating them. CDR1 is SGHVS, CDR2 FQNEAQ, per germline. CDR3 protein: CASSIRDNPDNEQFF. CDR3 DNA: TGTGCCAGCAGCATCCGGGACAATCCCGACAATGAGCAGTTCTTC.

This clonotype showed up many times. This chain uses TRBV9 with TRBJ1-1, with a possible D match to TRBD1 (5 bases). The CDR3 totals 13 residues. The germline CDR1 and CDR2 sequences are SGDLS and YYNGEE. V lost 4 bases and J 6 bases, leaving 13 bases between the germline ends. In DNA, the CDR3 is TGTGCCAGCAGCCCGGGGAGGGGACCTGAAGCTTTCTTT. Protein: CASSPGRGPEAFF.

DNA of the CDR3: TGTGCCAGCAGCTTAGAAGCCAGCGGGAGCCCTCATACGCAGTATTTT. Its protein product is CASSLEASGSPHTQYF. The V gene is TRBV7-9, the J gene TRBJ2-3; the match to TRBD2 covers 8 bases. CDR1 is SEHNR and CDR2 is FQNEAQ in the germline V gene (reference sequence). V dropped 1 base and J dropped 7; count of bases not matched to a gene: 10. The length of the CDR3 is 16 residues.

For the CDR3, the DNA is TGCAGTGCTAGAGATTCTGGCGAGACAGGGAGGAATCAGCCCCAGCATTTT. Residues: CSARDSGETGRNQPQHF. This chain links TRBV20-1 with TRBJ1-5, with 7 bases aligning to TRBD1. The CDR3 spans 17 residues. The trim removed 0 bases at V and 4 bases at J, leaving 12 bases unmatched. Looked up from germline, CDR1 is DFQATT and CDR2 is SNEGSKA (reference sequence).

This clonotype showed up many times. The chain links TRBV12-3 or TRBV12-4 to TRBJ1-1; D is undetermined. Trimming took 5 bases from V and 2 from J, leaving 12 bases between them. This CDR3 comprises 14 residues. The chain's CDR3 is CASSPGRFNTEAFF. For the CDR3, the DNA is TGTGCCAGCAGTCCAGGCCGCTTCAACACTGAAGCTTTCTTT.

At least ten counts were recorded for this clonotype. The genes are TRBV6-2 or TRBV6-3 and TRBJ2-5; TRBD1 matches 7 bases. Germline V gene lookup returns CDR1 MNHEY and CDR2 SVGEGT. The CDR3 sequence is 14 residues long. J gave up 2 bases and V 4 bases, and 4 bases lay outside the gene matches. CDR3 residues: CASSLQGEQETQYF. The CDR3, as DNA: TGTGCCAGCAGTTTGCAGGGGGAACAAGAGACCCAGTACTTC.

This clonotype was detected many times. In nucleotides, the CDR3 is TGTGCCAGCAGCCAAGGAGCGGGGGGGCCATTCAATGAGCAGTTCTTC. Translation: CASSQGAGGPFNEQFF. The chain recombines TRBV4-2 with TRBJ2-1; TRBD2 aligns across 10 bases. V was clipped by 1 base and J by 6 bases; unmatched bases: 6. CDR1 is LGHNA and CDR2 is YNFKEQ in the germline V gene. This CDR3 comprises 16 residues.

This clonotype was seen many times. The chain carries TRBV12-3 or TRBV12-4 and TRBJ1-3; 8 bases match TRBD1. Losses at the gene ends were 3 bases for V and 3 bases for J; bases not matched to a gene: 4. The CDR3 loop spans 15 amino acids. In DNA, the CDR3 is TGTGCCAGCAGTTTGGCAGGGGGCTTTGGAAACACCATATATTTT. Residues: CASSLAGGFGNTIYF.

There are many counts of this clonotype. The CDR3 here is CASSLVAGWNTEAFF. The CDR3 DNA reads as TGTGCCAGCAGCTTAGTGGCGGGGTGGAACACTGAAGCTTTCTTT. The chain recombines TRBV7-2 with TRBJ1-1; D gene unclear. The V end lost 1 base, the J end lost 1 base, and 10 bases lay between the germline ends. The length of the CDR3 is 15 residues. Germline loops: CDR1 SGHTA, CDR2 FQGNSA.

The V gene is TRBV6-2 or TRBV6-3, the J gene TRBJ1-5; no definite D call. Germline V CDR1 and CDR2: MNHEY, SVGEGT. Trimming shortened V by 0 bases and J by 2 bases, and 8 bases separated the two germline ends. The CDR3 runs to 15 residues. This CDR3 is CASSYSTGGNQPQHF. CDR3 sequence (DNA): TGTGCCAGCAGTTACTCAACGGGAGGCAATCAGCCCCAGCATTTT.

This clonotype was seen many times. This chain uses TRBV18 with TRBJ2-7, with 7 bases that match TRBD2. Germline CDR1 reads KGHSH; CDR2 reads LQKENI. The V segment lost 5 bases and the J segment 6 bases; nucleotides outside the gene matches: 13. The CDR3 has 15 residues. The CDR3 DNA reads TGTGCCAGCTCAGTATCGCTAGCGGACCTAGGCGAGCAGTACTTC. Residues: CASSVSLADLGEQYF.

This clonotype has at least ten counts. This chain connects TRBV4-3 to TRBJ2-1, with 8 bases identical to TRBD2. Trimming cost V 0 bases and J 7 bases; bases outside gene matches: 11. This CDR3 has 17 residues. Germline CDR1 reads LGHNA; CDR2 reads YSLEER. As DNA, the CDR3 is TGCGCCAGCAGCCAAGATAGAGCCGGGGGGGCCCGAAATGAGCAGTTCTTC. It codes for CASSQDRAGGARNEQFF.